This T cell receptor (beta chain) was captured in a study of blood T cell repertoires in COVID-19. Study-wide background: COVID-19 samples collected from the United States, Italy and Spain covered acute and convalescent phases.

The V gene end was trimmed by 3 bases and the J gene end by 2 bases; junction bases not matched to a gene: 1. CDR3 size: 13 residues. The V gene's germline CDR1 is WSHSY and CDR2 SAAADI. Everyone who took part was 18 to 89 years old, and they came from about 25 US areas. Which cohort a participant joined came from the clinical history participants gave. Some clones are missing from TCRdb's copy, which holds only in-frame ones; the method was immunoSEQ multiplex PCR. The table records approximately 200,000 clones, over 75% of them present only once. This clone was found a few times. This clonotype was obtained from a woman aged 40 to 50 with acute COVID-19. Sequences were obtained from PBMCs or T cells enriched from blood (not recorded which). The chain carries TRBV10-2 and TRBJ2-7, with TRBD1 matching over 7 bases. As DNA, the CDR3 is TGCGCCAGCAGTGAAGGGACAGCCTACGAGCAGTACTTC. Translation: CASSEGTAYEQYF.